This T cell receptor (beta chain) was profiled in a study of shared clonotypes between healthy human individuals. Study conclusions and caveats: Generally, estimated richness proved larger in naive subsets than it did in memory subsets. It was observed that approximately 5% of naive CD4 clonotypes were shared across several donors.

For each subset, genomic DNA was distributed in equal portions over several immunoSEQ plates. The data were produced by immunoSEQ multiplex PCR, yet TCRdb's version contains in-frame clones alone and is incomplete. The sample yields about 2.3 million clones, approximately 95% seen once. In the case of this clone: What it binds is not known.

The source material was naive CD4+ T cells from PBMCs. Regarding subset: CD45RA+ positively selected. This TCR was recovered from a man aged 18-30 years in good health. Some clones in this sample may be carry-over from other donors' samples.

The CDR3 region is CASSPLSGRGNEQFF. In DNA form, the CDR3 reads TGTGCCAGCAGCCCCCTTAGCGGGAGAGGCAATGAGCAGTTCTTC. The chain couples TRBV11-2 to TRBJ2-1, with 9 bases identical to TRBD2. Germline loops: CDR1 SGHAT, CDR2 FQNNGV. The CDR3 spans 15 residues. J gave up 6 bases and V 5 bases, and 8 bases lay outside the gene matches.